These 32 T cell receptor beta chains originate from one sample sequenced in a study of long-term antiretroviral therapy in people with HIV. The libraries were made with immunoSEQ v3.0 at survey level. Generated by immunoSEQ multiplex PCR, the TCRdb table keeps only in-frame clones and is missing some. This table holds approximately 10,000 clones, about three quarters found once. The material was unsorted PBMCs, obtained about 3.1 years before starting antiretroviral therapy. The receptor set was obtained from a man aged 40-49 years with HIV.

This clone was seen only a few times. The rearrangement joins TRBV7-3 to TRBJ2-7; 9 bases fit TRBD2. The CDR3 length is 13 residues. V shed 4 bases and J 5 bases; nucleotides not matched to a gene: 3. In germline, CDR1 is SGHTA, CDR2 FQGTGA. The CDR3 here is CASSYSSGNEQYF. The CDR3 coding sequence is TGTGCCAGCAGCTATTCTAGCGGGAACGAGCAGTACTTC.

This rearrangement joins TRBV27 to TRBJ1-1; weak D call: TRBD1 (5 bases). The CDR3 consists of 16 residues. Germline V lookup: CDR1 MNHEY, CDR2 SMNVEV (reference sequence). V was cut by 2 bases and J by 1 base, with 14 bases left in between. Here the CDR3 DNA reads TGTGCCAGCAGTTTAAGGTACAGGTCGACGAACACTGAAGCTTTCTTT. This codes for CASSLRYRSTNTEAFF.

The chain is built from TRBV6-1 and TRBJ1-5, with D tentatively TRBD1 (6 bases). The CDR3 is 14 amino acids. V dropped 2 bases and J dropped 6 bases, with 11 bases sitting between them. Looked up from germline, CDR1 is MNHNS and CDR2 is SASEGT. The DNA for the CDR3 is TGTGCCAGCAGTGAACGTAGGGGGGGTCAGCCCCAGCATTTT. Translated: CASSERRGGQPQHF.

V and J are TRBV2 and TRBJ2-5; tentatively, D is TRBD2 (6 bases). This CDR3 comprises 13 residues. V lost 2 bases and J 3 bases, leaving 7 bases between the germline ends. Germline CDR1 reads SNHLY; CDR2 reads FYNNEI. CDR3 in DNA: TGTGCCAGCAGTGAACCGGGAGAAGAGACCCAGTACTTC. The encoded protein is CASSEPGEETQYF.

This chain uses TRBV30 with TRBJ1-1, with 8 bases aligning to TRBD1. The V gene's germline CDR1 is GTSNPN and CDR2 SVGIG (reference sequence). Trimming at V came to 3 bases and at J to 4 bases, leaving 10 bases not matched to a gene. The CDR3 totals 15 residues. DNA of the CDR3: TGTGCCTGGAGAGGGGCAGGGGGCGCGTCCACTGAAGCTTTCTTT. It specifies CAWRGAGGASTEAFF.

In DNA, the CDR3 is TGTGCCACCGCAGGGACTACCTACGAGCAGTACTTC. Encoded protein: CATAGTTYEQYF. V usage is TRBV15 and J usage is TRBJ2-7; 7 bases fit TRBD2. The CDR3 consists of 12 residues. After removal of 8 bases from V and 2 bases from J, the junction contained 3 bases not matched to a gene. Looked up from germline, CDR1 is LNHNV and CDR2 is YYDKDF (reference sequence).

The rearrangement links TRBV18 to TRBJ2-7; D is possibly TRBD1 or TRBD2 (5 bases each). Germline V gene data show CDR1 as KGHSH and CDR2 as LQKENI. The CDR3 is 12 amino acids. The V and J ends lost 6 bases and 4 bases respectively, with 10 bases between them. The CDR3 here is CASSMGEYEQYF. DNA of the CDR3: TGTGCCAGCTCCATGGGGGAGTACGAGCAGTACTTC.

The V gene is TRBV6-5, the J gene TRBJ2-1; TRBD2 might be the D (6 bases). The CDR3 consists of 16 residues. CDR1 MNHEY and CDR2 SVGAGI come from the germline V gene. Trimming took off 0 bases at V and 4 bases at J, with 13 bases between the two ends. The CDR3 nucleotides are TGTGCCAGCAGTTACTCGAGAGTAGCGGATTACAATGAGCAGTTCTTC. This encodes CASSYSRVADYNEQFF.

The rearrangement uses TRBV12-5 and TRBJ2-7, with unresolved D. This CDR3 spans 15 amino acids. Germline V gene lookup returns CDR1 LGHNT and CDR2 FRNRAP. Trimming shortened V by 1 base and J by 2 bases, and 12 bases separated the two germline ends. The CDR3 loop reads CASGLDSSYPYEQYF. The DNA of the CDR3 is TGTGCTAGTGGTTTGGACAGCTCCTACCCCTACGAGCAGTACTTC.

The rearrangement joins TRBV7-2 to TRBJ2-7; D may be TRBD2 (5 bases). The V and J ends lost 0 bases and 4 bases respectively, with 10 bases between them. CDR1 SGHTA and CDR2 FQGNSA come from the germline V gene. CDR3 size: 14 residues. CDR3 sequence (DNA): TGTGCCAGCAGCTTAGCGAGGGAAGGTTACGAGCAGTACTTC. Its translation is CASSLAREGYEQYF.

DNA for the CDR3: TGCGCCAGCAGCCCGGGAGCCTACGAGCAGTACTTC. Amino acids: CASSPGAYEQYF. V is TRBV5-1 and J is TRBJ2-7, with D possibly being TRBD2 (6 bases). V was pared by 4 bases and J by 2 bases, with 7 bases between. The CDR3 sequence is 12 residues long. Looked up from germline, CDR1 is SGHRS and CDR2 is YFSETQ.

The rearrangement uses TRBV7-2 and TRBJ2-7; D is unclear. Germline lookup yields CDR1 SGHTA and CDR2 FQGNSA. V was clipped by 1 base and J by 0 bases, with 13 bases between them. The CDR3 spans 16 residues. The CDR3 sequence is CASSLGGRPSSYEQYF. The CDR3 DNA is TGTGCCAGCAGCTTAGGAGGACGGCCAAGCTCCTACGAGCAGTACTTC.

The rearrangement joins TRBV6-5 to TRBJ1-1, with TRBD1 matching 7 bases. Germline V gives CDR1 MNHEY, CDR2 SVGAGI. The CDR3 contains 14 residues. The J segment lost 6 bases and the V segment lost 5 bases, leaving 9 bases of the junction unmatched. The CDR3 nucleotides are TGTGCCAGCAGTACGGGACAGCGGATCGCTGAAGCTTTCTTT. It yields the protein CASSTGQRIAEAFF.

V usage is TRBV5-1 and J usage is TRBJ2-3; D is uncertain. V was shortened by 1 base and J by 0 bases, with 12 bases between the two germline ends. The length of the CDR3 is 16 residues. Germline V gene sequence: CDR1 SGHRS, CDR2 YFSETQ. CDR3 amino acids: CASSLLVALSTDTQYF. The CDR3 nucleotides are TGCGCCAGCAGCTTGCTGGTAGCTTTGAGCACAGATACGCAGTATTTT. The entire variable domain, with the rest obtained from reference TRBV5-1 and TRBJ2-3, is as follows: KAGVTQTPRYLIKTRGQQVTLSCSPISGHRSVSWYQQTPGQGLQFLFEYFSETQRNKGNFPGRFSGRQFSNSRSEMNVSTLELGDSALYLCASSLLVALSTDTQYFGPGTRLTVL.

J is TRBJ2-4 and V is TRBV10-1; the D is unclear. Per the germline V gene, CDR1 is WNHNN and CDR2 is SYGVQD (reference sequence). Trimming removed 3 bases from V and 1 base from J, with 13 bases in between. This CDR3 has 16 residues. DNA for the CDR3: TGCGCCAGCAGTGACCTCAAGGTCTTTGCCAAAAACATTCAGTACTTC. Translated, it gives CASSDLKVFAKNIQYF.

The chain employs TRBV4-1 and TRBJ1-2; no clear D gene. Trimming removed 1 base at V and 5 bases at J, with 5 bases between. This CDR3 region has 12 residues. Germline lookup yields CDR1 MGHRA and CDR2 YSYEKL. The CDR3 loop reads CASSQGIYGYTF. CDR3 nucleotide sequence: TGCGCCAGCAGCCAAGGAATTTATGGCTACACCTTC.

By sample share, this clone is medium-sized. J is TRBJ2-2 and V is TRBV4-3; 7 bases map to TRBD1. CDR1 LGHNA and CDR2 YSLEER come from the germline V gene. With 0 bases clipped from V and 1 base from J, the junction kept 8 bases outside the gene matches. The CDR3 contains 18 residues. CDR3 residues: CASSQDYRRGRNTGELFF. The CDR3 bases are TGCGCCAGCAGCCAAGATTACCGCAGGGGGAGGAACACCGGGGAGCTGTTTTTT.

The genes are TRBV7-4 and TRBJ2-7; D is undetermined. Germline V lookup: CDR1 SGHVT, CDR2 SQSDAQ. CDR3 length: 12 amino acids. Trimming pared 4 bases from V and 6 bases from J, leaving 10 bases between. CDR3 nucleotide sequence: TGTGCCAGCAGCTCCCTAGTTCCCGAGCAGTACTTC. Translated: CASSSLVPEQYF.

This chain uses TRBV20-1 with TRBJ2-7; possible D gene TRBD1, 5 bases. Germline-derived CDR1 and CDR2 are DFQATT and SNEGSKA (reference sequence). The CDR3 is 11 residues long. The V end lost 6 bases, the J end lost 6 bases, and 12 bases lay between the germline ends. In nucleotides, the CDR3 is TGCAGTGCACCCCTGGGGCCCGAGCAGTACTTC. Its protein is CSAPLGPEQYF.

The gene calls are TRBV19 and TRBJ2-2; D is unclear. Germline-derived CDR1 and CDR2 are LNHDA and SQIVND (reference sequence). The length of the CDR3 is 14 residues. Trimming stripped 0 bases from V and 2 bases from J, with 4 bases between. The CDR3 reads CASSIESNTGELFF. DNA of the CDR3: TGTGCCAGTAGTATAGAAAGTAACACCGGGGAGCTGTTTTTT.

A single count supports this clone. CDR3 coding DNA: TGTGCCAGCCTCAGACTCCAGGCAGCAAGCGGGGAGCTGTTTTTT. Its translation: CASLRLQAASGELFF. The chain combines TRBV7-2 with TRBJ2-2; unclear D gene. In germline, CDR1 is SGHTA, CDR2 FQGNSA. The ends were cut back, 8 bases at V and 7 bases at J, with 20 bases in the middle. The CDR3 has 15 amino acids.

The chain uses TRBV9 and TRBJ2-5; 10 nucleotides line up with TRBD2. The CDR3 is made up of 17 amino acids. The V and J ends lost 1 base and 1 base, in that order; junction bases with no gene match: 7. Germline CDR1 SGDLS, CDR2 YYNGEE. The CDR3, as DNA: TGTGCCAGCAGCGTATCGCCAGCGGGAGGGCCCCAAGAGACCCAGTACTTC. Translation gives CASSVSPAGGPQETQYF.

This clone was seen only a few times. The rearrangement links TRBV14 to TRBJ1-2; the D is unclear. The CDR3 length is 15 residues. Germline CDR1 reads SGHDN; CDR2 reads FVKESK. Trimming removed 3 bases from V and 4 bases from J, with 15 bases in between. CDR3 amino acids: CASSHWTEITYGYTF. The CDR3 DNA follows: TGTGCCAGCAGCCATTGGACCGAGATTACCTATGGCTACACCTTC. Drawing the rest from reference TRBV14 and TRBJ1-2, the complete variable domain is EAGVTQFPSHSVIEKGQTVTLRCDPISGHDNLYWYRRVMGKEIKFLLHFVKESKQDESGMPNNRFLAERTGGTYSTLKVQPAELEDSGVYFCASSHWTEITYGYTFGSGTRLTVV.

The gene calls are TRBV28 and TRBJ1-1, with D tentatively TRBD1 (6 bases). The CDR3 loop spans 15 amino acids. CDR1 MDHEN and CDR2 SYDVKM come from the germline V gene. Trimming stripped 6 bases from V and 4 bases from J, with 18 bases between. The DNA for the CDR3 is TGTGCCAGCAGGATCGGCGGGGGGCCGAGCACTGAAGCTTTCTTT. Translation: CASRIGGGPSTEAFF.

V gene TRBV19 combines with J gene TRBJ1-1, with TRBD1 matching over 7 bases. J lost 2 bases, V lost 7 bases, and 7 bases had no gene match. The CDR3 sequence is 14 residues long. Germline V gives CDR1 LNHDA, CDR2 SQIVND (reference sequence). CDR3 in amino acids: CASTLRGINTEAFF. CDR3 nucleotide sequence: TGTGCCAGTACCCTCAGGGGGATTAACACTGAAGCTTTCTTT. Using reference TRBV19 and TRBJ1-1 for the parts outside the CDR3, the full variable domain is DGGITQSPKYLFRKEGQNVTLSCEQNLNHDAMYWYRQDPGQGLRLIYYSQIVNDFQKGDIAEGYSVSREKKESFPLTVTSAQKNPTAFYLCASTLRGINTEAFFGQGTRLTVV.

The rearrangement links TRBV27 to TRBJ2-1, with 16 bases aligning to TRBD2. The CDR3 runs 18 residues. Per the germline V gene, CDR1 is MNHEY and CDR2 is SMNVEV (reference sequence). V lost 0 bases to trimming and J lost 7 bases; unmatched junction nucleotides: 6. CDR3 in amino acids: CASSLSKPGLAGGNEQFF. The DNA of the CDR3 is TGTGCCAGCAGTTTATCGAAACCGGGACTAGCGGGAGGGAATGAGCAGTTCTTC.

This chain joins TRBV7-9 and TRBJ2-2; D possibly corresponds to TRBD2 (6 bases). This CDR3 region has 15 residues. V lost 6 bases and J lost 6, with 17 bases in between. Germline CDR1 is SEHNR and CDR2 is FQNEAQ (reference sequence). The DNA for the CDR3 is TGTGCCAGCAGGGCTAGGCGGGGCGCGGCCGGGGAGCTGTTTTTT. Its protein product is CASRARRGAAGELFF. Variable domain in full (rest from reference TRBV7-9 and TRBJ2-2): DTGVSQNPRHKITKRGQNVTFRCDPISEHNRLYWYRQTLGQGPEFLTYFQNEAQLEKSRLLSDRFSAERPKGSFSTLEIQRTEQGDSAMYLCASRARRGAAGELFFGEGSRLTVL.

This clone was counted only a few times. The V gene is TRBV11-1, the J gene TRBJ2-7; D may be TRBD2 (5 bases). CDR1 and CDR2 from the germline V gene are SGHAT and FQDESV (reference sequence). The CDR3 is 16 amino acids. V lost 0 bases and J lost 0, with 12 bases in between. The CDR3 loop is CASSLARGSISYEQYF. DNA of the CDR3: TGTGCCAGCAGCTTAGCCCGGGGTTCTATCTCCTACGAGCAGTACTTC.

The chain uses TRBV10-3 and TRBJ2-5; 12 bases match TRBD2. The germline V gene encodes CDR1 ENHRY and CDR2 SYGVKD. The CDR3 has 16 amino acids. V lost 4 bases and J lost 2; bases outside the gene matches: 5. In DNA form, the CDR3 reads TGTGCCATCAGTGTTTCCCTAGCGGGAGGGCAAGAGACCCAGTACTTC. Translation gives CAISVSLAGGQETQYF.

This clone has just a few counts. The chain employs TRBV21-1 and TRBJ2-2; TRBD1, the table's D call, was not compared with the DNA. TRBV21-1 is a pseudogene segment. The CDR3 loop spans 18 amino acids. This CDR3 reads CASSRRGKGQEKLRELFF. CDR3 DNA: TGTGCCAGCAGCAGAAGGGGGAAGGGACAGGAGAAATTAAGGGAGCTGTTTTTT.

The V and J genes are TRBV27 and TRBJ1-1, with a possible D match to TRBD1 (6 bases). Germline CDR1 is MNHEY and CDR2 is SMNVEV (reference sequence). V shed 3 bases and J shed 10 bases, with 12 bases lying between them. This CDR3 is built from 12 residues. CDR3 coding DNA: TGTGCCAGCAGTTTGCCAGGGGCGAGAGCTTTCTTT. Amino acids: CASSLPGARAFF.

This chain links TRBV18 with TRBJ1-1, with D perhaps TRBD1 (5 bases). The CDR3 covers 15 residues. V shed 4 bases and J shed 1 base, with 13 bases lying between them. From germline, CDR1 is KGHSH and CDR2 LQKENI. CDR3 coding DNA: TGTGCCAGCTCACTCGGGACGGTCAAGAACACTGAAGCTTTCTTT. Its translation is CASSLGTVKNTEAFF.